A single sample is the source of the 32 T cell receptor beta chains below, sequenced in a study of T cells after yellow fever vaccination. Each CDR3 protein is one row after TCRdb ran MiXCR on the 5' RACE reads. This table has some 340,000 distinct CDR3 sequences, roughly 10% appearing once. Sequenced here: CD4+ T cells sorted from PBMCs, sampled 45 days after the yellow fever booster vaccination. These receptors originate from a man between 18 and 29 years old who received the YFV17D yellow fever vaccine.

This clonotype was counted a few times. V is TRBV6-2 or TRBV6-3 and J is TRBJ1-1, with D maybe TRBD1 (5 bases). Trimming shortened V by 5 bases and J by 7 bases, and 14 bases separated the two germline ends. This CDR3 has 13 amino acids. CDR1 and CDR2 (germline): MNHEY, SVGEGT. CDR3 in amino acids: CASSAFHRSEAFF. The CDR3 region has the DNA TGTGCCAGCAGTGCCTTCCACAGGAGTGAAGCTTTCTTT.

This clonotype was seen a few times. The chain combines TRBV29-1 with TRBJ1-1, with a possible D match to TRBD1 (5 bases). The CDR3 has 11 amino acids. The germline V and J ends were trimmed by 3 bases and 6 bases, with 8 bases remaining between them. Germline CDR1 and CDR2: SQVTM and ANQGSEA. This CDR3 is CSVDSGPEAFF. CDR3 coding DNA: TGCAGCGTTGATTCAGGGCCTGAAGCTTTCTTT.

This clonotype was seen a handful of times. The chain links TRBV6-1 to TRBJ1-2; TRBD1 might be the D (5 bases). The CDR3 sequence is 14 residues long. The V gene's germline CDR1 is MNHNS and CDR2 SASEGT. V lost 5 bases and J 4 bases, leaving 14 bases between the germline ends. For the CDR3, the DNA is TGTGCCAGCAGTAGCCCGGGACCGCCCTATGGCTACACCTTC. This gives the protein CASSSPGPPYGYTF.

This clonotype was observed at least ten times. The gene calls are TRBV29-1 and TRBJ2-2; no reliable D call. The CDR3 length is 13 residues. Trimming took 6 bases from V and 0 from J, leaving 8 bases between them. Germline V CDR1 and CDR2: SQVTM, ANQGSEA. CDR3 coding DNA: TGCAGCGTCCTGACCCCGAACACCGGGGAGCTGTTTTTT. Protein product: CSVLTPNTGELFF.

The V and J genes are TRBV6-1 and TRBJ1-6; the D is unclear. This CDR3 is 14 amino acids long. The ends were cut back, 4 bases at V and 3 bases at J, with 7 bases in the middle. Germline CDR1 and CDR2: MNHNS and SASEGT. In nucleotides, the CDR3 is TGTGCCAGCAGTGCGGGGTACTATAATTCACCCCTCCACTTT. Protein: CASSAGYYNSPLHF.

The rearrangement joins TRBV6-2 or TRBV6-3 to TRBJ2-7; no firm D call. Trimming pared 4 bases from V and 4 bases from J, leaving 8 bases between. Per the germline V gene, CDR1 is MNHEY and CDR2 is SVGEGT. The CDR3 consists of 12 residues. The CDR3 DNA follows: TGTGCCAGCAGTTTCGGGCAGTACGAGCAGTACGTC. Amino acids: CASSFGQYEQYV.

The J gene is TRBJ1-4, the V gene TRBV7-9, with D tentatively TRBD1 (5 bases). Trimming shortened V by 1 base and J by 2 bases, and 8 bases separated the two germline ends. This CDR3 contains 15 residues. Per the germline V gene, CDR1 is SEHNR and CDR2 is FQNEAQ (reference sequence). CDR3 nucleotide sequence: TGTGCCAGCAGCTTAGGGGACCTTACTAATGAAAAACTGTTTTTT. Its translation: CASSLGDLTNEKLFF.

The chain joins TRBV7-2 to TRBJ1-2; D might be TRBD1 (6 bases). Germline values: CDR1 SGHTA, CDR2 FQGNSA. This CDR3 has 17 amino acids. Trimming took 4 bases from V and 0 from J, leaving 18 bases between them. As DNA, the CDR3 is TGTGCCAGCAGCTCCAAGCGGACAGTGGCGGCTAACTATGGCTACACCTTC. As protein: CASSSKRTVAANYGYTF.

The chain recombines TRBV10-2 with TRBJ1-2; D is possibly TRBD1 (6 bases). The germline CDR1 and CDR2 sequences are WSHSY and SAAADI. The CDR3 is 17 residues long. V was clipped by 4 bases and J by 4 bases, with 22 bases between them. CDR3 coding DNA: TGCGCCAGCAGTGGTCTTCGGTTGGAGCGGGACACCTATGGCTACACCTTC. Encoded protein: CASSGLRLERDTYGYTF.

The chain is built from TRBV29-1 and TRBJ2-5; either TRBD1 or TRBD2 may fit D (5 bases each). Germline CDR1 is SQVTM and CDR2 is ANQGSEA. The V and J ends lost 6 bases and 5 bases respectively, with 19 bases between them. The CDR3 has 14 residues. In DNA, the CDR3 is TGCAGCGTGGGGCCGGGGCCCCCGGGGGAGACCCAGTACTTC. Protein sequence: CSVGPGPPGETQYF.

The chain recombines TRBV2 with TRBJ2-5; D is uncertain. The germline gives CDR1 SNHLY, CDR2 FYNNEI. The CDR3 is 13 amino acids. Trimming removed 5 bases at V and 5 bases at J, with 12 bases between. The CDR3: CASSPIPAETQYF. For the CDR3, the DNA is TGTGCCAGCAGTCCAATCCCGGCTGAGACCCAGTACTTC.

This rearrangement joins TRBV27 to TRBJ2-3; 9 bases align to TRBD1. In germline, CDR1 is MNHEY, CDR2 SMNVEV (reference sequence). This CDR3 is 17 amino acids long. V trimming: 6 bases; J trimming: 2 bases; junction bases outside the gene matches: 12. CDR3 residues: CASRDNRGQGFTDTQYF. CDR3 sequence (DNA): TGTGCCAGCAGGGACAACAGGGGGCAGGGTTTCACAGATACGCAGTATTTT.

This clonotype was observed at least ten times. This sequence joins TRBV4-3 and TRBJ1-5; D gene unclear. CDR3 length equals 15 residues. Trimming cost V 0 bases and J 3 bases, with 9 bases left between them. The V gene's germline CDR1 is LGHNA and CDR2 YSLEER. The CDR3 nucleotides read TGCGCCAGCAGCCAAGACCTTCAGATCAATCAGCCCCAGCATTTT. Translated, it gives CASSQDLQINQPQHF.

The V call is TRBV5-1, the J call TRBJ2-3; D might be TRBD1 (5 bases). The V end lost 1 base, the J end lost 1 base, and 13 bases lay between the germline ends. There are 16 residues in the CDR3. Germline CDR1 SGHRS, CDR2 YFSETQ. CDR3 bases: TGCGCCAGCAGCTTGTTGGGGCAGGACGGCACAGATACGCAGTATTTT. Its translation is CASSLLGQDGTDTQYF.

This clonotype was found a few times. CDR3: CADRLAGGYNEQFF. The CDR3, as DNA: TGTGCCGATAGGCTGGCGGGGGGCTACAATGAGCAGTTCTTC. The genes are TRBV12-3 or TRBV12-4 and TRBJ2-1; 8 bases fit TRBD2. There are 14 residues in the CDR3. J was trimmed by 3 bases and V by 11 bases; bases with no gene match: 9.

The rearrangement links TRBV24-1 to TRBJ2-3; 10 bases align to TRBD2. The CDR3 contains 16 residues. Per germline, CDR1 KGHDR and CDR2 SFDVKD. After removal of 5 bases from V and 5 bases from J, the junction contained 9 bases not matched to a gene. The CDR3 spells CATSGEAGGREDTQYF. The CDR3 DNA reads TGTGCCACCAGTGGGGAAGCGGGGGGGAGGGAAGATACGCAGTATTTT.

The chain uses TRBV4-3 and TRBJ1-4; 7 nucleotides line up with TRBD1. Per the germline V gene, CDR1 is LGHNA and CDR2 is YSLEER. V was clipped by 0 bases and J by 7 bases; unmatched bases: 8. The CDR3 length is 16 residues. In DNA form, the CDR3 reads TGCGCCAGCAGCCAAGATCAACAGGGGAGGGGTGAAAAACTGTTTTTT. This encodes CASSQDQQGRGEKLFF.

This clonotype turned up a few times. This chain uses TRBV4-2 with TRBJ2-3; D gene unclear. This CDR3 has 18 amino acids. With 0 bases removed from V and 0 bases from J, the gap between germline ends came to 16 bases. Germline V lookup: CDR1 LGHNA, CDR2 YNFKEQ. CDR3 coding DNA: TGTGCCAGCAGCCAAGATGATAGCTCCTCGTTTAGCACAGATACGCAGTATTTT. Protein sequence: CASSQDDSSSFSTDTQYF.

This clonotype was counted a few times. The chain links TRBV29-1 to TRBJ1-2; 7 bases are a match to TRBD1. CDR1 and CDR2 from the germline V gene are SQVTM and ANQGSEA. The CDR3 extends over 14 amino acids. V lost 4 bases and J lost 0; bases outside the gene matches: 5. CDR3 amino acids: CSVGQGLTNYGYTF. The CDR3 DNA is TGCAGCGTTGGACAGGGTCTAACTAACTATGGCTACACCTTC.

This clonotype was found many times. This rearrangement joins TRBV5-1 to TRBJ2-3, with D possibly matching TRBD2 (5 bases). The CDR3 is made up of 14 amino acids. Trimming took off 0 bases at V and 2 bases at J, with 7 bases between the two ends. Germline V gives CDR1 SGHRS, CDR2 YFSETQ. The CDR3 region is CASSLDGVTDTQYF. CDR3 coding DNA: TGCGCCAGCAGCTTGGACGGGGTCACAGATACGCAGTATTTT.

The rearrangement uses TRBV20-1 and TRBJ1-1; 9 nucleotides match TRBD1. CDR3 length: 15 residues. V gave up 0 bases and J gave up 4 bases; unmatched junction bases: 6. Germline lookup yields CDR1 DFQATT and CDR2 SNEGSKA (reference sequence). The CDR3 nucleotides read TGCAGTGCTAGAGACCCACAGGGGGCGGTCACTGAAGCTTTCTTT. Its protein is CSARDPQGAVTEAFF.

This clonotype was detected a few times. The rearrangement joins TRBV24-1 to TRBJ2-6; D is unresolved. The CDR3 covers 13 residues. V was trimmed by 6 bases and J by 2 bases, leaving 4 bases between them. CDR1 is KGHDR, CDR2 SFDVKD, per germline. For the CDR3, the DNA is TGTGCCACCAGTCGGACTGGGGCCAACGTCCTGACTTTC. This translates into CATSRTGANVLTF.

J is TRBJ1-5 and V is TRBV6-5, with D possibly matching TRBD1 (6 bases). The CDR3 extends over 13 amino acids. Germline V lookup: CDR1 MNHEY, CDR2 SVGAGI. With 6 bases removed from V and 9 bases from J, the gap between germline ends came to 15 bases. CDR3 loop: CASSRRQALPQHF. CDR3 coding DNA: TGTGCCAGCAGCCGAAGACAGGCCCTGCCCCAGCATTTT.

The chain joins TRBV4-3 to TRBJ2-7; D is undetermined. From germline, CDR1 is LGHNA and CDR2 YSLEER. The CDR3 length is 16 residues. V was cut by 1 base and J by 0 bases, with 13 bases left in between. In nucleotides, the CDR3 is TGCGCCAGCAGCCAAGGACATAACAGCCTCTCCTACGAGCAGTACTTC. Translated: CASSQGHNSLSYEQYF.

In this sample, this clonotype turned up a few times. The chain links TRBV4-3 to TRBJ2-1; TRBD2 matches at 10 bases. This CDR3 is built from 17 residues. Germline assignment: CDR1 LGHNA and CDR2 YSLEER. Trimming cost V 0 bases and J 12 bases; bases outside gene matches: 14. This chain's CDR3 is CASSQDWLAGAPMGQFF. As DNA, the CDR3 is TGCGCCAGCAGCCAAGATTGGCTAGCGGGGGCCCCGATGGGGCAGTTCTTC.

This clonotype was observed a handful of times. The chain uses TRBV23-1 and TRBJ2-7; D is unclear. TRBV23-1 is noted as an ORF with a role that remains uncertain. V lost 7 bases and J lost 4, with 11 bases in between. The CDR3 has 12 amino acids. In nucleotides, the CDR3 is TGCGCCAGCAAACGAGACAAGTACGAGCAGTACGTC. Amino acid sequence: CASKRDKYEQYV.

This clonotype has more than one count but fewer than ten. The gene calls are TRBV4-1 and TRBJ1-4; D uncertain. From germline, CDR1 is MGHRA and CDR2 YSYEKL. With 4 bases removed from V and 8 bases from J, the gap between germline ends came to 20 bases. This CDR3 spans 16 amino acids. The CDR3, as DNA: TGCGCCAGCAGCCTCCTCACCACCCCGCTGCGGGAAAAACTGTTTTTT. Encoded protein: CASSLLTTPLREKLFF.

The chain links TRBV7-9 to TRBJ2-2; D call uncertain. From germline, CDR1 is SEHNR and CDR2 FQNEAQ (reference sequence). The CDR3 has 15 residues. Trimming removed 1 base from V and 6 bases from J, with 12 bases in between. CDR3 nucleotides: TGTGCCAGCAGCTTAGAAGCTAGTCTTCCCGGGGAGCTGTTTTTT. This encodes CASSLEASLPGELFF.

CDR3 nucleotides: TGTGCCAGCACAAGGACAGGGGGAACGTTCTCCGGGGAGCTGTTTTTT. Amino acid sequence: CASTRTGGTFSGELFF. V usage is TRBV6-2 or TRBV6-3 and J usage is TRBJ2-2; TRBD1 agrees at 10 bases. The CDR3 totals 16 residues. CDR1 is MNHEY, CDR2 SVGEGT, per germline. After removal of 7 bases from V and 6 bases from J, the junction contained 11 bases not matched to a gene.

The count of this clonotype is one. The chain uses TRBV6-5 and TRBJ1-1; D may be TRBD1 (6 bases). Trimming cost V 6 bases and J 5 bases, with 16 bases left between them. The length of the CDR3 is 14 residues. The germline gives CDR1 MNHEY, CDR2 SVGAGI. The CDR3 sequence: CASSNRDTGTEAFF. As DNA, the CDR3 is TGTGCCAGCAGCAACCGGGACACGGGAACTGAAGCTTTCTTT.

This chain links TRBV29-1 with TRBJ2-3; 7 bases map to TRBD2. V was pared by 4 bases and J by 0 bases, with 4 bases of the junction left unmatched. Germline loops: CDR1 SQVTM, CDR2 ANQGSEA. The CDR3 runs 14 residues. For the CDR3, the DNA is TGCAGCGTTGGTTTCGGGGGGAGCACAGATACGCAGTATTTT. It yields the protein CSVGFGGSTDTQYF.

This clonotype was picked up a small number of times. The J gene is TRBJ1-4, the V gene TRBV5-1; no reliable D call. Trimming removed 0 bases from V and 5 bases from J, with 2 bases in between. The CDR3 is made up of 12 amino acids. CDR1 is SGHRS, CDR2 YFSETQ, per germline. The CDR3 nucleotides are TGCGCCAGCAGCTTGGAGAATGAAAAACTGTTTTTT. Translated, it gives CASSLENEKLFF. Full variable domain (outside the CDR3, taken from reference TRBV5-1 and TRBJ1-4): KAGVTQTPRYLIKTRGQQVTLSCSPISGHRSVSWYQQTPGQGLQFLFEYFSETQRNKGNFPGRFSGRQFSNSRSEMNVSTLELGDSALYLCASSLENEKLFFGSGTQLSVL.